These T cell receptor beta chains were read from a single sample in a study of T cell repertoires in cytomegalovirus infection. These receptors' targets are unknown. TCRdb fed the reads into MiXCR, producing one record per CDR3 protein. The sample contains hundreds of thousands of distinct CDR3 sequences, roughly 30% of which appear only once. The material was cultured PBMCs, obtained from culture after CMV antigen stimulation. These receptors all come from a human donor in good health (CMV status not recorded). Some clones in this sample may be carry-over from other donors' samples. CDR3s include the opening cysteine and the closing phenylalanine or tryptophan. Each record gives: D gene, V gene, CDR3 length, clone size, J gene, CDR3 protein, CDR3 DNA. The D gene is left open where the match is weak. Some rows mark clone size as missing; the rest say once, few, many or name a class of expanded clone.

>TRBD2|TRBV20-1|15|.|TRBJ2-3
CSAAGGRARTDTQYF
TGCAGTGCCGCGGGAGGCAGGGCCCGCACAGATACGCAGTATTTT
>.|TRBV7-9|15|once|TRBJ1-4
CASSLDGNSNEKLFF
TGTGCCAGCAGCTTAGACGGGAACTCTAATGAAAAACTGTTTTTT
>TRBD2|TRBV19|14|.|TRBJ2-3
CATAPAGGTDTQYF
TGTGCCACCGCCCCAGCGGGGGGAACAGATACGCAGTATTTT
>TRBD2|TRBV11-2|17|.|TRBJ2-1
CASSLPHLAAAYNEQFF
TGTGCCAGCAGCTTACCTCACCTAGCGGCCGCCTACAATGAGCAGTTCTTC
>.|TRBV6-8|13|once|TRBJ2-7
CASSTPGVGEQYF
TGTGCCAGCAGTACCCCGGGGGTAGGCGAGCAGTACTTC
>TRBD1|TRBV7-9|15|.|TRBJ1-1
CASSPRGRWDSEAFF
TGTGCCAGCAGCCCCAGGGGGCGCTGGGATTCCGAAGCTTTCTTT
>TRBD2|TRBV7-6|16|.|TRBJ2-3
CASSNHLRERGDTQYF
TGTGCCAGCAGCAACCACTTGCGGGAGAGAGGAGATACGCAGTATTTT
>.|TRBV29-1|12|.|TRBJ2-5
CSVRDSSGTQYF
TGCAGCGTGAGGGACTCCTCTGGGACCCAGTACTTC
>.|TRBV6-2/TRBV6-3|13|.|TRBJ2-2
CASQTGQSGELFF
TGTGCCAGCCAAACGGGACAAAGCGGGGAGCTGTTTTTT
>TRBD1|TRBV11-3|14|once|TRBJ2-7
CASTGQGGNYEQYF
TGTGCCAGCACTGGACAGGGAGGTAACTACGAGCAGTACTTC